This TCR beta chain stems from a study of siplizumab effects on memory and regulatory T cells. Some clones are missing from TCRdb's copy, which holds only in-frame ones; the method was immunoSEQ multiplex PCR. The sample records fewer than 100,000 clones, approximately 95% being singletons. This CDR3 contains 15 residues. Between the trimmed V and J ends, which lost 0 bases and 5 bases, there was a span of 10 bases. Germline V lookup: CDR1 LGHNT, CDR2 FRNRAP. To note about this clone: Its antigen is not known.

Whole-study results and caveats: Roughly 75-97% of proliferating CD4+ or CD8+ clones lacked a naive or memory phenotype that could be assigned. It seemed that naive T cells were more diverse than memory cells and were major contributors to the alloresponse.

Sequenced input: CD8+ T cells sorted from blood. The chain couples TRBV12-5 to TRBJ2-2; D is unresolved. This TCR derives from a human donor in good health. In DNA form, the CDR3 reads TGTGCTAGTGGTTTGGTAGTAGTGGGAACCGGGGAGCTGTTTTTT. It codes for CASGLVVVGTGELFF.